The source of this T cell receptor (beta chain) is a study of OX40 agonist ivuxolimab in advanced cancers. Regarding the research as a whole: The costimulatory receptor OX40 (CD134) was targeted by ivuxolimab, a fully human IgG2 agonistic monoclonal antibody. Intravenous ivuxolimab was administered to patients every 2 weeks at six dose levels: 0.01, 0.1, 0.3, 1.5, 3 and 10 mg/kg. Of the 52 patients in dose escalation, some 20 had hepatocellular carcinoma, some 15 had melanoma, 9 had renal cell carcinoma and 9 had head and neck cancer. In the dose-escalation cohort, 75% to 85% of patients were male, and the mean age was 60 years with a range of roughly 20 to 85. Prior anti-PD-1, anti-PD-L1 or anti-CTLA-4 therapy was permitted, and about two fifths of dose-escalation patients had received checkpoint inhibitors. Partial responses were achieved by three dose-escalation patients, of whom one had hepatocellular carcinoma and two had cutaneous melanoma. The purpose of peripheral TCRbeta sequencing was to test whether ivuxolimab changed TCR sequence diversity and led to clonal T-cell expansion. The paper reports the monotherapy dose-escalation portion (N ≈ 52 patients) of the phase I ivuxolimab trial.

Patients with autoimmune disease history or receiving systemic immunosuppression were excluded from the trial. In every dose cohort, peripheral blood was drawn for TCR sequencing at baseline, cycle 4 day 1, and cycle 7 day 1. The samples were taken from a phase I, first-in-human, multicenter, open-label dose-escalation trial of ivuxolimab. Adults with locally advanced or metastatic melanoma, renal cell carcinoma, hepatocellular carcinoma or head and neck squamous cell carcinoma were enrolled in the trial. Before TCR sequencing, CD4+ T cells and CD8+ T cells were sorted from peripheral blood as separate populations. Note on this clone: No antigen is known for it. Base qualities are missing; no much larger clone stands one base away.

Genomic DNA was isolated from the sorted cells so that the TCRbeta CDR3 region could be sequenced. The immunoSEQ Assay was used to sequence the TCRbeta CDR3 regions. TCRdb mirrors the immuneACCESS table, restricted to in-frame sequences. Some clones are absent from its copies; in checked studies, under half trace to an unresolved V gene, and the reason for the others is unknown. Within this sample are roughly 70,000 clones, with about 82% of them counted one time only. The ten largest clones add up to less than 8% of the sample. V lost 2 bases and J lost 0 bases; the stretch between them is 5 bases long. Its CDR3 holds 14 amino acids, cysteine through phenylalanine. Of the read, only the CDR3 DNA is kept; its 42 bases are in frame from base 1. The germline V gene gives CDR1 as MNHNS and CDR2 as SASEGT. Broad study findings and their caveats: After ivuxolimab, expanded clones were on average more numerous among CD8+ T cells than among CD4+ T cells. Which antigens the clonally expanded peripheral T cells were specific for was not determined. Low levels of normalized T-cell clonal expansion were also shown by some nonresponding patients. At doses from 0.1 to 3.0 mg/kg, clonal expansion was seen in both CD4+ and CD8+ blood T cells between baseline and week 6. In the 0.1-3.0 mg/kg groups, partial responders had among the lowest normalized peripheral clonal expansion, particularly in CD8+ T cells.

The specimen comprised CD4+ or CD8+ T cells sorted from blood, sampled in a trial of the OX40 agonist ivuxolimab. This chain is built from TRBV6-1 and TRBJ2-4; the D gene assignment is ambiguous. This clonotype was sampled from an adult with an advanced solid tumor such as melanoma, head and neck, liver or kidney cancer. The bases read TGTGCCAGCAGTGAACCAGAAGCCAAAAACATTCAGTACTTC. Its translation reads: CASSEPEAKNIQYF.